This TCR beta chain was identified during a study of blood T cell repertoires in COVID-19. As for the study in general: COVID-19 samples from acute and convalescent phases originated in the United States, Italy and Spain.

Assay used: immunoSEQ multiplex PCR; TCRdb lists only in-frame clones, some missing. The sample has about 300,000 clones, around nine tenths seen once; the top ten hold 1.3%. V lost 2 bases to trimming and J lost 4 bases; unmatched junction nucleotides: 1. This CDR3 has 14 amino acids. The germline gives CDR1 SEHNR, CDR2 FQNEAQ (reference sequence). Sequencing was carried out using peripheral blood. The V gene is TRBV7-9, the J gene TRBJ1-4, with 7 bases lining up with TRBD1. The TCR was taken from a man in his 70s with acute or convalescent COVID-19. CDR3 coding DNA: TGTGCCAGCAGCTTACGGGACAGTAATGAAAAACTGTTTTTT. Translating it yields CASSLRDSNEKLFF.